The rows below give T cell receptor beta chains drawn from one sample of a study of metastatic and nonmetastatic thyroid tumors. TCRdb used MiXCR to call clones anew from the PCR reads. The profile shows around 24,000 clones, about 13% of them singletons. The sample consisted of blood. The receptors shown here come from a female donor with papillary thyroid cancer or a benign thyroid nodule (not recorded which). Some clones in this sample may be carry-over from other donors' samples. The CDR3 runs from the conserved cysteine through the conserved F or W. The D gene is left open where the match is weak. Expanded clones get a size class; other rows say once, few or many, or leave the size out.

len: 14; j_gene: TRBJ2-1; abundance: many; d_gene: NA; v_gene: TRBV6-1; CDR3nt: TGTGCCAGCACGAGCGGAAGCTCCTACAATGAGCAGTTCTTC; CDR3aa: CASTSGSSYNEQFF
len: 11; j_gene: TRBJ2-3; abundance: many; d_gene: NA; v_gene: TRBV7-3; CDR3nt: TGTGCCAGCAGCTTAACCGATACGCAGTATTTT; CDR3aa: CASSLTDTQYF
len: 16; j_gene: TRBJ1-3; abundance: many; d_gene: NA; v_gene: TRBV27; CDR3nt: TGTGCCAGCAGTCCCACTCTGGCCGTCTCTGGAAACACCATATATTTT; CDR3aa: CASSPTLAVSGNTIYF
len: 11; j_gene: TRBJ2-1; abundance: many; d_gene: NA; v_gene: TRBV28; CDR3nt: TGTGCCAGCAGCCCATCCAATGAGCAGTTCTTC; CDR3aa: CASSPSNEQFF
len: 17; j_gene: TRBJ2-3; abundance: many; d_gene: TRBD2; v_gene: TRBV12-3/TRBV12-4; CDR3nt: TGTGCCAGCAGCGGCGTCCGGACTAGCGGGAGCACAGATACGCAGTATTTT; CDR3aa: CASSGVRTSGSTDTQYF
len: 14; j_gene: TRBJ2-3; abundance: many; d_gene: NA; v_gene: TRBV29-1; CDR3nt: TGCAGCGTTAGAGGGGACACGGGCACAGATACGCAGTATTTT; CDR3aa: CSVRGDTGTDTQYF
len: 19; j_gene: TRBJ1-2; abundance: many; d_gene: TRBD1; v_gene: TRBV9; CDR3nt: TGTGCCAGCAGCGTAAACGGGGGGACAGGGAAGACCCTGGGCTATGGCTACACCTTC; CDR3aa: CASSVNGGTGKTLGYGYTF
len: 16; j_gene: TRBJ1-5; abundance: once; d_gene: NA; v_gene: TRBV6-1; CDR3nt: TGTGCCAGCAGTGACATTGGGGCAGAGAGCAATCAGCCCCAGCATTTT; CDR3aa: CASSDIGAESNQPQHF
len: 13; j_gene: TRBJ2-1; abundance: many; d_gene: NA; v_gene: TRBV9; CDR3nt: TGTGCCAGCAGCGTAGACTTTTCAAGGTTCCGGTTCTTC; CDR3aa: CASSVDFSRFRFF
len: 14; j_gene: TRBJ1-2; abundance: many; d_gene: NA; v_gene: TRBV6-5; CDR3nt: TGTGCCAGCAGTTATAGTAGGGAAAACTATGGCTACACCTTC; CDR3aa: CASSYSRENYGYTF
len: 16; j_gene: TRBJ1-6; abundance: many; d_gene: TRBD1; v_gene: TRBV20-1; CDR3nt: TGCAGTGCTGGGGGGGGGACAGGGGCCGATAATTCACCCCTCCACTTT; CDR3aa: CSAGGGTGADNSPLHF
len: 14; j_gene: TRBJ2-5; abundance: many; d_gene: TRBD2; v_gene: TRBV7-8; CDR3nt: TGTGCCAGCGGACAACTAGCGTTGTCGGAGACCCAGTACTTC; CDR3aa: CASGQLALSETQYF
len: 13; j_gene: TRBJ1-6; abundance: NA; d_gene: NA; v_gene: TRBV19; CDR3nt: TGTGCCAGTAGTATGGCGACAGACTCACCCCTCCACTTT; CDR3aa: CASSMATDSPLHF
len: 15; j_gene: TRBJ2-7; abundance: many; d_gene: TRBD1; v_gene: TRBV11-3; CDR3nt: TGTGCCAGCAGCCCGTGGGACAGGGGTACCTACGAGCAGTACTTC; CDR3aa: CASSPWDRGTYEQYF
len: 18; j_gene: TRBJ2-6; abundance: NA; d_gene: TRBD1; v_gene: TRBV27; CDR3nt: TGTGCCAGCAGTCTACAGGGGGCGGGTTTCTCTGGGGCCAACGTCCTGACTTTC; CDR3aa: CASSLQGAGFSGANVLTF
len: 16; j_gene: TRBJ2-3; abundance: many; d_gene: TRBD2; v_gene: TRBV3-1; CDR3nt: TGTGCCAGCAGCCAAGATATGGCTAGCGGGCTAGATACGCAGTATTTT; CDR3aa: CASSQDMASGLDTQYF
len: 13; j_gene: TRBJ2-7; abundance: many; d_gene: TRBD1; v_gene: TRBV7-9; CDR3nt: TGTGCCAGCAGCGGGGGACAGGGCGAAGAGCAGTACTTC; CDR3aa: CASSGGQGEEQYF
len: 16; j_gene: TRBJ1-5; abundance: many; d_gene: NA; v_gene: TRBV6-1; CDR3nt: TGTGCCAGCAGTAGGACAGCTGTTTATAGCAATCAGCCCCAGCATTTT; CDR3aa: CASSRTAVYSNQPQHF
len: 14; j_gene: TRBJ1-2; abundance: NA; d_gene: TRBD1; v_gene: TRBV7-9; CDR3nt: TGTGCCAGCAGCCTAGCGCAGGGGGGCCATGGCTACACCTTC; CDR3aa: CASSLAQGGHGYTF
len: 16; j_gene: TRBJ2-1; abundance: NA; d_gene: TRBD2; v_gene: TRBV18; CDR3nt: TGTGCCAGCTCACCGGGGGTTAGTAGCGGGATTAATGAGCAGTTCTTC; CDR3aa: CASSPGVSSGINEQFF
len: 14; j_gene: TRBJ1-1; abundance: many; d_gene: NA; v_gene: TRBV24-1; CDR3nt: TGTGCCACCAGTGATAACGGACCTCTTAGTGAAGCTTTCTTT; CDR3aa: CATSDNGPLSEAFF
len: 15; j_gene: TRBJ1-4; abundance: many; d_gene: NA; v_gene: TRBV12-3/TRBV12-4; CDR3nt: TGTGCCAGCAGTTGGGGCAGGGGAGTAGAGGAAAAACTGTTTTTT; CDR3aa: CASSWGRGVEEKLFF
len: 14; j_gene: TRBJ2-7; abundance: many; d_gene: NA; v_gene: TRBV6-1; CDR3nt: TGTGCCAGCAGCGACTTCCGGGAGCGGTACGAGCAGTACTTC; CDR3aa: CASSDFRERYEQYF
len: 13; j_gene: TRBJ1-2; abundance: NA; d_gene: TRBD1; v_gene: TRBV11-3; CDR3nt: TGTGCCAGCAGCTTAACAGGGGGCTATGGCTACACCTTC; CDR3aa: CASSLTGGYGYTF
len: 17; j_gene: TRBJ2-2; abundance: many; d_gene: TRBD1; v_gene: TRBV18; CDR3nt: TGTGCCAGCTCAGACCAAGACAGGGGGACTGCTACCGGGGAGCTGTTTTTT; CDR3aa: CASSDQDRGTATGELFF
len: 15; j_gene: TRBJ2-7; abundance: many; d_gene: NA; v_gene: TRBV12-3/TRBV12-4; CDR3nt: TGTGCCAGCAGCTCCGACGGAACCCTCACCTACGAGCAGTACTTC; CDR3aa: CASSSDGTLTYEQYF
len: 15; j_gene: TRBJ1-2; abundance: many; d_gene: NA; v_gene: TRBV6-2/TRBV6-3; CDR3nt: TGTGCCAGCAGCTCGGCGGGGGCCTCTAACTATGGCTACACCTTC; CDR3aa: CASSSAGASNYGYTF
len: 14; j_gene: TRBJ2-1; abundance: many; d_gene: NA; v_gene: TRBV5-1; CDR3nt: TGCGCCAGCAGCTTGGAGGGACGGAGCAATGAGCAGTTCTTC; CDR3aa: CASSLEGRSNEQFF
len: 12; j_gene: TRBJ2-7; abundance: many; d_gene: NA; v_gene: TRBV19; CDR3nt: TGTGCCTCGGGGGACAACACTTACGAGCAGTACTTC; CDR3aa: CASGDNTYEQYF
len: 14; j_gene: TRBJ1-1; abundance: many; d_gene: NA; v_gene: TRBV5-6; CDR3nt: TGTGCCAGCAGCTTAGGATCCCAGGCGGGAAGGGATTTCTTT; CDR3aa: CASSLGSQAGRDFF
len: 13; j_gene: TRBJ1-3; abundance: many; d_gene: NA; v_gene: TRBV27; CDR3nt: TGTGCCAGCAGTTTTGTGGTCGGGGGCACCATATATTTT; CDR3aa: CASSFVVGGTIYF
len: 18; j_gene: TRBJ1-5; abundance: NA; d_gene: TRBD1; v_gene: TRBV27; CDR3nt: TGTTCCAGCAGTCCCCGGTGGCAGGGGGTGGGGGGCAATCAGCCCCAGCATTTT; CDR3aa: CSSSPRWQGVGGNQPQHF
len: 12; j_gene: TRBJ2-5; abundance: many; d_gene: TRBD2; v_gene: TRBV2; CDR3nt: TGTGCCAGCAGAGCGGGAGAGGAGACCCAGTACTTC; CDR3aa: CASRAGEETQYF
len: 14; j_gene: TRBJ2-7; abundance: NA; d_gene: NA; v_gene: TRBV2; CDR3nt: TGTGCCAGCATGGAAACCGGTACGAACTACGAGCAGTACTTC; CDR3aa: CASMETGTNYEQYF
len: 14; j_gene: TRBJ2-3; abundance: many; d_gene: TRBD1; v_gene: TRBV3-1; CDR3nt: TGTGCCAGCAGCCGAGGACAGGGGGAGGATACGCAGTATTTT; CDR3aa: CASSRGQGEDTQYF
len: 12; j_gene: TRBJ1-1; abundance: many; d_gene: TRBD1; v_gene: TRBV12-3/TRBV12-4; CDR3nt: TGTGCCAGCAGTTTCCAGGGGGGGACAGCTTTCTTT; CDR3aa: CASSFQGGTAFF
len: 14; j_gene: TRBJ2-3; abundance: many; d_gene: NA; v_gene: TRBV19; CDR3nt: TGTGCCAGTAGTTTCTTAGCGGAAGGGGATACGCAGTATTTT; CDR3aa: CASSFLAEGDTQYF
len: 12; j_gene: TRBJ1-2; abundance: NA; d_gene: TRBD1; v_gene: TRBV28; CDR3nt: TGTGCCAGCATTACAGGGGCCTATGGCTACACCTTC; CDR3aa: CASITGAYGYTF
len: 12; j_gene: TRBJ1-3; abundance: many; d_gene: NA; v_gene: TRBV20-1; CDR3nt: TGCAGTGCTTACCCCTCTGGAAACACCATATATTTT; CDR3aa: CSAYPSGNTIYF